This T cell receptor (beta chain) originates from a study of T cells in Graves' hyperthyroidism and ophthalmopathy. This clonotype has a single count. The investigators amplified TCR beta CDR3 regions from RNA transcripts. Researchers ran a first-round RT-PCR on the TCR CDR3 using the HTBI primer set. TCRdb reprocessed the multiplex PCR reads via MiXCR and lists one record per CDR3 protein. The repertoire includes more than 500,000 distinct CDR3 sequences, 46% of them detected once, and 35% to 50% sits in the top ten. CDR1 DFQATT and CDR2 SNEGSKA come from the germline V gene (reference sequence). Trimming left V 0 bases short and J 2 bases short, with 7 bases between. The CDR3 contains 13 residues.

Sequencing was carried out using peripheral blood or thyroid tissue (not recorded which). The rearrangement uses TRBV20-1 and TRBJ2-5; D uncertain. The TCR comes from an adult woman with Graves' disease, either hyperthyroidism or ophthalmopathy (not recorded which). In DNA form, the CDR3 reads TGCAGTGCTAGAGACATGGGACAAGAGACCCAGTACTTC. This translates into CSARDMGQETQYF.